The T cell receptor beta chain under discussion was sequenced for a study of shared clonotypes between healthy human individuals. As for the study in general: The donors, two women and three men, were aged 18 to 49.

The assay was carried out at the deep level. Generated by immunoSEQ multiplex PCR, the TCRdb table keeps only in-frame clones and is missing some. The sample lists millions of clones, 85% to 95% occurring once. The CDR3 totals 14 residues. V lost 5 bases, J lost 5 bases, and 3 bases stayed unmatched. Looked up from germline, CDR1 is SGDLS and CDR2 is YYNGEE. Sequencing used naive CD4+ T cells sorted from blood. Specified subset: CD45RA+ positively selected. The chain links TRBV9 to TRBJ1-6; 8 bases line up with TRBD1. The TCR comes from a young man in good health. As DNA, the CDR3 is TGTGCCAGCAGTTGGGACAGGAATAATTCACCCCTCCACTTT. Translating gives CASSWDRNNSPLHF. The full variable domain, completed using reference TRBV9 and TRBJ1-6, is DSGVTQTPKHLITATGQRVTLRCSPRSGDLSVYWYQQSLDQGLQFLIQYYNGEERAKGNILERFSAQQFPDLHSELNLSSLELGDSALYFCASSWDRNNSPLHFGNGTRLTVT.